This T cell receptor (beta chain) was identified during a study of cytomegalovirus exposure and HLA in healthy donors. Study observations and caveats: DRB1 showed the most TCR associations and HLA-C the fewest in a later analysis, as rates varied by HLA locus.

A multiplex PCR was run with 60 Vbeta primers and 13 Jbeta primers. Assay used: immunoSEQ multiplex PCR; TCRdb lists only in-frame clones, some missing. The repertoire holds around 85,000 clones, with 65% to 75% as singletons. This CDR3 comprises 13 residues. Germline lookup yields CDR1 SNHLY and CDR2 FYNNEI. V was cut by 1 base and J by 4 bases, with 5 bases left in between. Concerning this clone: As yet, its antigen is unknown.

The sequenced material came from PBMCs. The source is a man in his 60s in good health and CMV-seronegative. The chain is built from TRBV2 and TRBJ1-5; D is undetermined. CDR3 DNA sequence: TGTGCCAGCAGTGAAGGGGAGAATCAGCCCCAGCATTTT. This gives the protein CASSEGENQPQHF.